This entry lists 25 T cell receptor beta chains sequenced from one sample in a study of OX40 agonist ivuxolimab in advanced cancers. Measured with immunoSEQ multiplex PCR; TCRdb has only the in-frame clones, and not every one. The sample yields approximately 94,000 clones, under 95% seen once. The sample consisted of CD4+ or CD8+ T cells sorted from blood, taken in a trial of the OX40 agonist ivuxolimab. The source of these receptors is an adult with an advanced solid tumor such as melanoma, head and neck, liver or kidney cancer.

The V gene is TRBV7-6, the J gene TRBJ2-7, with D perhaps TRBD1 (5 bases). The CDR3 has 14 residues. The V end was cut by 1 base, the J end by 4 bases, with 11 bases between. Germline V gene data show CDR1 as SGHVS and CDR2 as FNYEAQ. The CDR3 DNA reads TGTGCCAGCAGCTTAGGGGCAGGGCAATACGAGCAGTACTTC. Residues: CASSLGAGQYEQYF. The full variable domain, completed using reference TRBV7-6 and TRBJ2-7, is GAGVSQSPRYKVTKRGQDVALRCDPISGHVSLYWYRQALGQGPEFLTYFNYEAQQDKSGLPNDRFSAERPEGSISTLTIQRTEQRDSAMYRCASSLGAGQYEQYFGPGTRLTVT.

This chain joins TRBV18 and TRBJ2-3, with D maybe TRBD1 (5 bases). V was shortened by 3 bases and J by 2 bases, with 6 bases between the two germline ends. Germline V CDR1 and CDR2: KGHSH, LQKENI. The CDR3 runs to 13 residues. In DNA, the CDR3 is TGTGCCAGCTCACCGACAGCCACAGATACGCAGTATTTT. Protein: CASSPTATDTQYF.

The J gene is TRBJ1-1, the V gene TRBV19; 8 nucleotides align to TRBD1. Germline V gives CDR1 LNHDA, CDR2 SQIVND (reference sequence). This CDR3 region has 13 residues. With V trimmed by 6 bases and J by 3 bases, 3 bases remained unmatched. The CDR3 here is CASRGQVYTEAFF. Written as DNA, the CDR3 is TGTGCCAGTAGGGGACAGGTTTACACTGAAGCTTTCTTT.

The J gene is TRBJ1-4, the V gene TRBV28, with 8 positions matching TRBD1. The CDR3 consists of 21 residues. The germline gives CDR1 MDHEN, CDR2 SYDVKM. Trimming cost V 2 bases and J 2 bases; bases outside gene matches: 19. CDR3: CASSLDPPRRAGTGTNEKLFF. CDR3 bases: TGTGCCAGCAGTTTAGACCCACCGAGGCGCGCCGGGACAGGTACTAATGAAAAACTGTTTTTT.

The chain uses TRBV30 and TRBJ1-2; D is ambiguous. This CDR3 is built from 12 residues. The V end lost 2 bases, the J end lost 4 bases, and 8 bases lay between the germline ends. Germline V gives CDR1 GTSNPN, CDR2 SVGIG (reference sequence). The CDR3 sequence: CAWSRQIYGYTF. CDR3 coding DNA: TGTGCCTGGAGTCGGCAGATCTATGGCTACACCTTC. The full variable domain, rest sourced from reference TRBV30 and TRBJ1-2, is SQTIHQWPATLVQPVGSPLSLECTVEGTSNPNLYWYRQAAGRGLQLLFYSVGIGQISSEVPQNLSASRPQDRQFILSSKKLLLSDSGFYLCAWSRQIYGYTFGSGTRLTVV.

The count of this clone is one. This chain links TRBV28 with TRBJ1-1; D remains unclear. V was pared by 3 bases and J by 2 bases, with 16 bases between. CDR1 and CDR2 from the germline V gene are MDHEN and SYDVKM. The CDR3 sequence is 16 residues long. CDR3 in DNA: TGTGCCAGCAGTTTTATATCGGCTAATCGAAACACTGAAGCTTTCTTT. Translating it yields CASSFISANRNTEAFF.

This clone came up a few times. The V and J genes are TRBV20-1 and TRBJ1-1; D unresolved. This CDR3 contains 11 residues. Trimming cost V 0 bases and J 3 bases, with 2 bases left between them. Germline V gene sequence: CDR1 DFQATT, CDR2 SNEGSKA (reference sequence). DNA of the CDR3: TGCAGTGCTAGAGATGACACTGAAGCTTTCTTT. Amino acids: CSARDDTEAFF.

The chain links TRBV7-2 to TRBJ2-7; 7 bases align to TRBD2. Trimming took 0 bases from V and 6 from J; bases not matched to a gene: 5. The CDR3 has 14 amino acids. Germline V gene data show CDR1 as SGHTA and CDR2 as FQGNSA. This CDR3 is CASSLAGGPREQYF. As DNA, the CDR3 is TGTGCCAGCAGCTTAGCGGGAGGGCCCCGCGAGCAGTACTTC.

This sequence joins TRBV7-2 and TRBJ2-2, with a tentative D call TRBD1 (6 bases). Germline loops: CDR1 SGHTA, CDR2 FQGNSA. V was trimmed by 4 bases and J by 0 bases, leaving 15 bases between them. The length of the CDR3 is 17 residues. As DNA, the CDR3 is TGTGCCAGCAGCTCAACGTGGGGGCCAGCGAACACCGGGGAGCTGTTTTTT. Amino acid sequence: CASSSTWGPANTGELFF.

V gene TRBV7-6 combines with J gene TRBJ2-6; 8 nucleotides line up with TRBD2. Germline assignment: CDR1 SGHVS and CDR2 FNYEAQ. V shed 5 bases and J 4 bases; nucleotides not matched to a gene: 13. This CDR3 spans 18 amino acids. CDR3 sequence reads: CASSESPAGVSGANVLTF. DNA of the CDR3: TGTGCCAGCAGCGAATCACCAGCGGGAGTGTCCGGGGCCAACGTCCTGACTTTC.

The chain employs TRBV5-1 and TRBJ2-2; TRBD2 agrees at 12 bases. CDR3 size: 16 residues. CDR1 is SGHRS and CDR2 is YFSETQ in the germline V gene. Unmatched junction bases numbered 3, after V lost 0 bases and J lost 6 bases. The CDR3 DNA reads TGCGCCAGCAGCTTGGGGACTAGCGGGAAGGCCGGGGAGCTGTTTTTT. Its translation: CASSLGTSGKAGELFF.

The chain employs TRBV5-1 and TRBJ2-3; 8 nucleotides match TRBD1. Germline assignment: CDR1 SGHRS and CDR2 YFSETQ. Unmatched junction bases numbered 7, after V lost 4 bases and J lost 6 bases. The CDR3 runs 14 residues. CDR3 loop: CASSLGQVADTQYF. The CDR3 DNA reads as TGCGCCAGCAGCCTGGGACAGGTCGCGGATACGCAGTATTTT.

This clone was seen repeatedly, ten times or more. The CDR3 nucleotides read TGTGCCAGTAGTCGCGGGGGAAGTGGAAACACCATATATTTT. Amino acids: CASSRGGSGNTIYF. This chain links TRBV19 with TRBJ1-3, with D possibly TRBD1 on 5 matching bases. Trimming cost V 5 bases and J 3 bases, with 11 bases left between them. The CDR3 is 14 amino acids. CDR1 and CDR2 from the germline V gene are LNHDA and SQIVND (reference sequence).

This sequence joins TRBV28 and TRBJ2-7, with 11 bases aligning to TRBD2. This CDR3 is 16 amino acids long. Per germline, CDR1 MDHEN and CDR2 SYDVKM. The V gene end was trimmed by 6 bases and the J gene end by 5 bases; junction bases not matched to a gene: 12. The CDR3 nucleotides read TGTGCCAGCAGGGGACTAGCGGAAGCCCCTGGGGACGAGCAGTACTTC. Translation gives CASRGLAEAPGDEQYF.

The V gene is TRBV4-3, the J gene TRBJ1-1; D unresolved. The germline V gene encodes CDR1 LGHNA and CDR2 YSLEER. V was trimmed by 1 base and J by 1 base, leaving 4 bases between them. CDR3 length: 13 residues. CDR3 loop: CASSQGTNTEAFF. The CDR3 DNA reads TGCGCCAGCAGCCAAGGCACGAACACTGAAGCTTTCTTT.

The chain uses TRBV10-3 and TRBJ2-7, with D uncertain. The ends were cut back, 6 bases at V and 2 bases at J, with 14 bases in the middle. The V gene's germline CDR1 is ENHRY and CDR2 SYGVKD. The CDR3 spans 14 residues. Here the CDR3 reads CAISSTVITYEQYF. DNA of the CDR3: TGTGCCATCAGCAGTACAGTTATCACCTACGAGCAGTACTTC.

The chain uses TRBV10-3 and TRBJ2-7; weak D call: TRBD2 (6 bases). The CDR3 is 15 residues long. Germline V gives CDR1 ENHRY, CDR2 SYGVKD. Trimming pared 0 bases from V and 9 bases from J, leaving 18 bases between. For the CDR3, the DNA is TGTGCCATCAGTGAGTCGGGGGGAACCTTCAGCTTGCAGTACTTC. Its translation is CAISESGGTFSLQYF.

CDR3 sequence (DNA): TGCGCCAGCAGCAAAGGACTAGCGGGAGATGAGCAGTTCTTC. This sequence encodes CASSKGLAGDEQFF. The chain couples TRBV5-1 to TRBJ2-1, with TRBD2 matching over 13 bases. The CDR3 totals 14 residues. With 4 bases clipped from V and 8 bases from J, the junction kept 3 bases outside the gene matches. In germline, CDR1 is SGHRS, CDR2 YFSETQ.

The chain combines TRBV6-6 with TRBJ2-7, with D maybe TRBD2 (6 bases). Germline CDR1 and CDR2: MNHNY and SVGAGI (reference sequence). There are 15 residues in the CDR3. Trimming took off 0 bases at V and 6 bases at J, with 15 bases between the two ends. The CDR3: CASSYSRGTPREQYF. The CDR3 nucleotides are TGTGCCAGCAGTTACTCTCGGGGGACTCCGCGCGAGCAGTACTTC.

This clone was recorded only once. The V and J genes are TRBV2 and TRBJ2-5; TRBD2 agrees at 7 bases. Germline V gene data show CDR1 as SNHLY and CDR2 as FYNNEI. The J segment lost 5 bases and the V segment lost 4 bases, leaving 7 bases of the junction unmatched. The CDR3 totals 14 residues. The CDR3 DNA is TGTGCCAGCAGTGTTGCGGGAGCTGTCGAGACCCAGTACTTC. Its protein product is CASSVAGAVETQYF.

The J gene is TRBJ2-1, the V gene TRBV10-2; D is perhaps TRBD2 (6 bases). Germline CDR1 is WSHSY and CDR2 is SAAADI. V was cut by 6 bases and J by 9 bases, with 15 bases left in between. This CDR3 contains 13 residues. This chain's CDR3 is CASSPSGVGEQFF. Written as DNA, the CDR3 is TGCGCCAGCAGCCCGTCGGGGGTCGGTGAGCAGTTCTTC.

The chain joins TRBV7-2 to TRBJ2-1; 9 bases line up with TRBD1. CDR1 is SGHTA and CDR2 is FQGNSA in the germline V gene. The CDR3 is made up of 15 amino acids. V shed 3 bases and J 6 bases; nucleotides not matched to a gene: 6. The CDR3: CASSFGGQGSNEQFF. The DNA of the CDR3 is TGTGCCAGCAGCTTCGGGGGACAGGGCAGCAATGAGCAGTTCTTC.

The rearrangement links TRBV9 to TRBJ2-3; 10 bases align to TRBD2. V lost 2 bases and J lost 5; bases outside the gene matches: 8. Germline V gene sequence: CDR1 SGDLS, CDR2 YYNGEE. The CDR3 covers 16 residues. The CDR3 protein is CASSVLAGEFEDTQYF. In DNA, the CDR3 is TGTGCCAGCAGCGTTCTAGCGGGAGAATTTGAAGATACGCAGTATTTT.

This chain joins TRBV9 and TRBJ1-5; D is possibly TRBD1 (6 bases). Germline V gene data show CDR1 as SGDLS and CDR2 as YYNGEE. V was shortened by 0 bases and J by 5 bases, with 12 bases between the two germline ends. This CDR3 comprises 15 residues. CDR3 sequence reads: CASSVGPDRYQPQHF. In DNA, the CDR3 is TGTGCCAGCAGCGTAGGTCCGGACAGATATCAGCCCCAGCATTTT.

This chain joins TRBV5-1 and TRBJ1-4, with 7 bases matching TRBD1. V dropped 0 bases and J dropped 9; count of bases not matched to a gene: 11. CDR1 is SGHRS and CDR2 is YFSETQ in the germline V gene. This CDR3 region has 16 residues. CDR3: CASSLEPGQSHQKLFF. CDR3 in DNA: TGCGCCAGCAGCTTGGAACCGGGACAGTCCCATCAAAAACTGTTTTTT.